This T cell receptor beta chain appears in the sequencing data of a study of shared clonotypes between healthy human individuals. Naive CD8 cells comprised CD45RO-negative, CCR7-positively selected cells, excluding terminally differentiated effector memory CD45RA+ cells. All donors qualified as healthy HIV-negative adults and had experienced no recent acute infections or vaccinations. A word on this clone: Its antigen remains unknown.

Evenly divided among several immunoSEQ plates was the genomic DNA of each subset. TCRdb's table, derived via immunoSEQ multiplex PCR, lists solely in-frame clones and lacks some. Of about 2,200,000 clones listed, approximately 94% are singletons. V was clipped by 7 bases and J by 8 bases; unmatched bases: 11. Germline values: CDR1 SGHRS, CDR2 YFSETQ. The CDR3 sequence is 15 residues long. Study-level findings and limits: When naive CD4 clonotypes were compared across several donors, 4% to 5.5% were shared.

Material: naive CD8+ T cells from PBMCs. The sequence derives from a man aged 18 to 29 in good health. Some clones in this sample may be carry-over from other donors' samples. The J gene is TRBJ1-3, the V gene TRBV5-1; 11 positions match TRBD1. The CDR3 loop is CASRIYPGQGDTIYF. The CDR3 coding sequence is TGCGCCAGCCGGATTTACCCGGGACAGGGGGACACCATATATTTT.